A single sample is the source of the 21 T cell receptor beta chains below, sequenced in a study of blood T cell repertoires in COVID-19. The repertoire was sequenced with immunoSEQ multiplex PCR; TCRdb's copy has only in-frame clones and lacks some. The sample lists tens of thousands of clones, roughly 80% seen once, with around a quarter in the top ten. The sequencing sample was made of peripheral blood. The receptors derive from a man of 80 years or more with active or convalescent COVID-19.

In this sample, this clone turned up a few times. The V call is TRBV14, the J call TRBJ2-1; TRBD2 matches 7 bases. Trimming removed 1 base from V and 6 bases from J; junction bases left unmatched: 15. This CDR3 is built from 18 residues. Germline V gene sequence: CDR1 SGHDN, CDR2 FVKESK. The CDR3 sequence is CASSQVKGRAGGTNEQFF. The CDR3 region has the DNA TGTGCCAGCAGCCAAGTGAAGGGGAGGGCTGGAGGGACCAATGAGCAGTTCTTC.

Only one count was recorded for this clone. V usage is TRBV7-2 and J usage is TRBJ1-5; 8 bases fit TRBD1. Germline V gene sequence: CDR1 SGHTA, CDR2 FQGNSA. The CDR3 runs to 15 residues. With V trimmed by 5 bases and J by 1 base, 4 bases remained unmatched. The CDR3 spells CASSLGQGSNQPQHF. The CDR3 DNA reads TGTGCCAGCAGCCTCGGACAGGGAAGCAATCAGCCCCAGCATTTT.

This clone has a single count. The V gene is TRBV5-1, the J gene TRBJ1-1, with a possible D match to TRBD1 (5 bases). Germline values: CDR1 SGHRS, CDR2 YFSETQ. The CDR3 totals 15 residues. V was shortened by 4 bases and J by 7 bases, with 20 bases between the two germline ends. The CDR3, as DNA: TGCGCCAGCAGCCCCCTCCAGGGCGGCGAAGGTGAAGCTTTCTTT. Protein: CASSPLQGGEGEAFF.

This clone was detected only once. The J gene is TRBJ2-7, the V gene TRBV6-6; no definite D call. This CDR3 has 13 amino acids. Germline loops: CDR1 MNHNY, CDR2 SVGAGI (reference sequence). The V gene lost 6 bases and the J gene lost 7 bases, with 16 bases spanning the gap. In DNA, the CDR3 is TGTGCCAGCAGCCCGATGGGCCTCTCTGAGCAGTACTTC. Translation gives CASSPMGLSEQYF.

The V and J genes are TRBV25-1 and TRBJ1-5, with D hard to call. Trimming stripped 8 bases from V and 3 bases from J, with 17 bases between. The V gene's germline CDR1 is MGHDK and CDR2 SYGVNS. There are 15 residues in the CDR3. For the CDR3, the DNA is TGTGCCAGCCAATGGGAGGAGGCGTTCAATCAGCCCCAGCATTTT. Translated, it gives CASQWEEAFNQPQHF.

The V gene is TRBV3-1 (or the pseudogene TRBV3-2), the J gene TRBJ1-2; the D is unclear. The CDR3 covers 12 residues. From germline, CDR1 is LGHDT and CDR2 YNNKEL (reference sequence). V was pared by 4 bases and J by 4 bases, with 7 bases between. As DNA, the CDR3 is TGTGCCAGCAGCCCCCGGGGCTATGGCTACACCTTC. It is translated as CASSPRGYGYTF.

The chain joins TRBV2 to TRBJ2-2, with a possible D match to TRBD2 (5 bases). Deletions cut 6 bases from V and 6 bases from J, with 11 bases between. The CDR3 totals 13 residues. Germline CDR1 reads SNHLY; CDR2 reads FYNNEI. In DNA form, the CDR3 reads TGTGCCAGCAGGGAACTAGTTGCCGGGGAGCTGTTTTTT. This codes for CASRELVAGELFF.

The V and J genes are TRBV6-2 or TRBV6-3 and TRBJ2-7, with unresolved D. Germline-derived CDR1 and CDR2 are MNHEY and SVGEGT. This CDR3 has 13 residues. Trimming removed 0 bases at V and 3 bases at J, with 6 bases between. The CDR3 sequence: CASSYSVSYEQYF. CDR3 nucleotides: TGTGCCAGCAGTTACTCGGTCAGCTACGAGCAGTACTTC.

The V gene is TRBV18, the J gene TRBJ2-5, with 7 bases that match TRBD1. Germline CDR1 and CDR2: KGHSH and LQKENI. Trimming removed 8 bases from V and 2 bases from J; junction bases left unmatched: 2. This CDR3 spans 12 amino acids. CDR3 sequence reads: CASRGQQETQYF. The CDR3 region has the DNA TGTGCCAGCCGGGGACAGCAAGAGACCCAGTACTTC.

The chain carries TRBV3-1 (or the pseudogene TRBV3-2) and TRBJ1-1, with D hard to call. The CDR3 length is 13 residues. Germline lookup yields CDR1 LGHDT and CDR2 YNNKEL (reference sequence). The ends were cut back, 5 bases at V and 1 base at J, with 8 bases in the middle. For the CDR3, the DNA is TGTGCCAGCAGCTTATCCGGGAACACTGAAGCTTTCTTT. Protein: CASSLSGNTEAFF.

In its sample, this clone was seen once. V gene TRBV9 combines with J gene TRBJ2-1, with TRBD2 identical over 9 bases. CDR3 length: 16 residues. J gave up 1 base and V 0 bases, and 2 bases lay outside the gene matches. Germline V gives CDR1 SGDLS, CDR2 YYNGEE. CDR3 protein: CASSVVAGGSYNEQFF. As DNA, the CDR3 is TGTGCCAGCAGCGTAGTGGCGGGGGGGTCCTACAATGAGCAGTTCTTC.

This clone was recorded a few times. V and J are TRBV5-1 and TRBJ1-5; no definite D call. The CDR3 runs to 14 residues. V was clipped by 0 bases and J by 1 base, with 5 bases between them. CDR1 and CDR2 from the germline V gene are SGHRS and YFSETQ. The CDR3, as DNA: TGCGCCAGCAGCTTGGGAGGCAGCAATCAGCCCCAGCATTTT. This sequence encodes CASSLGGSNQPQHF.

The V gene is TRBV6-1, the J gene TRBJ2-7; 7 positions agree with TRBD2. The V and J ends lost 2 bases and 6 bases, in that order; junction bases with no gene match: 22. Germline-derived CDR1 and CDR2 are MNHNS and SASEGT. The CDR3 contains 19 residues. CDR3 nucleotide sequence: TGTGCCAGCAGTGAATCCCTCGCGAGGTTGGGAGGGGCGGAGGCCGAGCAGTACTTC. It encodes CASSESLARLGGAEAEQYF.

The chain has TRBV10-3 and TRBJ2-1; 10 bases agree with TRBD2. The V gene end was trimmed by 6 bases and the J gene end by 8 bases; junction bases not matched to a gene: 10. Germline CDR1 reads ENHRY; CDR2 reads SYGVKD. The CDR3 sequence is 15 residues long. The CDR3 bases are TGTGCCATCAGCGTCGGGACTAGCGATTTGGATGAGCAGTTCTTC. This codes for CAISVGTSDLDEQFF.

This clone has just one count. The V gene is TRBV5-4, the J gene TRBJ2-1; 9 bases are shared with TRBD1. The CDR3 runs to 15 residues. The germline CDR1 and CDR2 sequences are SGHNT and YYREEE (reference sequence). V lost 3 bases, J lost 6 bases, and 7 bases stayed unmatched. In DNA form, the CDR3 reads TGTGCCAGCAGCTCCCGGGACAGGGTAAGCAATGAGCAGTTCTTC. It codes for CASSSRDRVSNEQFF. Drawing the rest from reference TRBV5-4 and TRBJ2-1, the complete variable domain is ETGVTQSPTHLIKTRGQQVTLRCSSQSGHNTVSWYQQALGQGPQFIFQYYREEENGRGNFPPRFSGLQFPNYSSELNVNALELDDSALYLCASSSRDRVSNEQFFGPGTRLTVL.

This clone was detected a few times. V is TRBV9 and J is TRBJ1-3; 8 nucleotides align to TRBD1. Trimming at V came to 1 base and at J to 6 bases, leaving 6 bases not matched to a gene. CDR1 SGDLS and CDR2 YYNGEE come from the germline V gene. The length of the CDR3 is 15 residues. CDR3 sequence (DNA): TGTGCCAGCAGCGTATCAGGGGGCGAGACAAACACCATATATTTT. As protein: CASSVSGGETNTIYF.

This rearrangement joins TRBV5-1 to TRBJ2-1; D possibly corresponds to TRBD2 (6 bases). There are 13 residues in the CDR3. Trimming cost V 2 bases and J 7 bases, with 10 bases left between them. Germline V gene data show CDR1 as SGHRS and CDR2 as YFSETQ. CDR3 nucleotide sequence: TGCGCCAGCAGCTTCGGGGGTCTGAATGAGCAGTTCTTC. It translates to CASSFGGLNEQFF.

The chain carries TRBV5-1 and TRBJ2-2; 11 nucleotides align to TRBD2. Trimming took 4 bases from V and 5 from J; bases not matched to a gene: 13. The CDR3 runs 18 residues. Germline V lookup: CDR1 SGHRS, CDR2 YFSETQ. For the CDR3, the DNA is TGCGCCAGCAGCCCGAGGGCGACGGGACTAGCGGTTACCGGGGAGCTGTTTTTT. Translated: CASSPRATGLAVTGELFF.

The chain couples TRBV11-2 to TRBJ2-2, with TRBD2 as a possible D gene (7 bases). CDR3 length: 14 residues. The germline gives CDR1 SGHAT, CDR2 FQNNGV. V was cut by 5 bases and J by 13 bases, with 20 bases left in between. CDR3 in amino acids: CASSTNVGGGVLFF. The CDR3 coding sequence is TGTGCCAGCAGCACCAATGTCGGCGGGGGCGTGCTGTTTTTT.

This clone occurred once. The gene calls are TRBV19 and TRBJ1-5, with 9 bases lining up with TRBD1. V trimming: 5 bases; J trimming: 5 bases; junction bases outside the gene matches: 13. CDR3 length: 17 residues. CDR1 LNHDA and CDR2 SQIVND come from the germline V gene (reference sequence). The CDR3 reads CASSSPPGTGPDQPQHF. CDR3 nucleotide sequence: TGTGCCAGTAGTTCACCACCCGGGACAGGGCCCGATCAGCCCCAGCATTTT.

The genes are TRBV7-2 and TRBJ2-7, with 10 bases that match TRBD1. Germline V gene sequence: CDR1 SGHTA, CDR2 FQGNSA. Germline trimming cut 5 bases from V and 3 bases from J; bases unmatched to any gene: 4. This CDR3 contains 14 residues. DNA for the CDR3: TGTGCCAGCAGCCTAGACAGGGGGCTCTACGAGCAGTACTTC. Translation gives CASSLDRGLYEQYF.